Listed below are T cell receptor beta chains from one sample, sequenced in a study of blood T cell repertoires in COVID-19. Clones were read by immunoSEQ multiplex PCR, and TCRdb kept only the in-frame ones, dropping some. The table records just under 150,000 clones, around 83% of them present only once. The specimen was peripheral blood. These receptors all come from a human donor with acute or convalescent COVID-19. The donor label of this sample is uncertain. Both conserved end residues are part of each CDR3. The D gene is left open where the match is weak. Not all rows give a size; the values are once, few, many and, for expanded clones, a class.

V gene	D gene	clone size	J gene	CDR3 protein	CDR3 DNA
TRBV7-9	TRBD2	NA	TRBJ2-3	CASSLKGAGGTDTQYF	TGTGCCAGCAGCTTAAAAGGGGCGGGAGGAACAGATACGCAGTATTTT
TRBV5-5	NA	few	TRBJ2-5	CASSLGVSTSGGPQETQYF	TGTGCCAGCAGCTTGGGTGTAAGCACTTCGGGGGGCCCCCAAGAGACCCAGTACTTC
TRBV4-3	NA	NA	TRBJ1-2	CASSPQGQRGYTF	TGCGCCAGCAGCCCACAGGGTCAGAGGGGCTACACCTTC
TRBV5-1	NA	NA	TRBJ1-1	CASSLVPVNTEAFF	TGCGCCAGCAGCTTGGTTCCGGTGAACACTGAAGCTTTCTTT
TRBV6-6	NA	NA	TRBJ1-2	CASTHPSGGAQGYTF	TGTGCCAGCACCCACCCCTCGGGGGGAGCGCAGGGCTACACCTTC
TRBV9	NA	NA	TRBJ2-5	CASSVARGIQETQYF	TGTGCCAGCAGCGTAGCTCGAGGGATCCAAGAGACCCAGTACTTC
TRBV2	NA	NA	TRBJ2-2	CASSAWTGFGELFF	TGTGCCAGCAGTGCCTGGACTGGTTTCGGGGAGCTGTTTTTT
TRBV5-4	TRBD2	NA	TRBJ2-3	CASTLGLAGSPSTDTQYF	TGTGCCAGCACCTTAGGACTAGCGGGTTCCCCTAGCACAGATACGCAGTATTTT
TRBV30	NA	NA	TRBJ1-2	CAWTQTVNYGYTF	TGTGCCTGGACTCAGACTGTGAACTATGGCTACACCTTC
TRBV15	NA	NA	TRBJ1-6	CATSRVSEVTSPLHF	TGTGCCACCAGCAGAGTCAGTGAGGTGACCTCACCCCTCCACTTT
TRBV7-2	NA	NA	TRBJ2-7	CASSLLGDKELYEQYF	TGTGCCAGCAGCTTATTAGGGGACAAGGAACTCTACGAGCAGTACTTC
TRBV2	TRBD2	NA	TRBJ2-1	CASSRELAGVNEQFF	TGTGCCAGCAGTAGGGAACTAGCGGGAGTCAATGAGCAGTTCTTC
TRBV3-1/TRBV3-2	NA	NA	TRBJ2-3	CASSPRDSRVDTQYF	TGTGCCAGCAGCCCCCGGGACTCCCGGGTCGATACGCAGTATTTT
TRBV7-2	NA	NA	TRBJ2-5	CASSLRGETYQETQYF	TGTGCCAGCAGCCTCAGGGGGGAAACTTACCAAGAGACCCAGTACTTC
TRBV7-2	TRBD1	NA	TRBJ2-2	CASSIRSGGWGTGELFF	TGTGCCAGCAGCATACGGTCAGGGGGTTGGGGCACCGGGGAGCTGTTTTTT
TRBV3-1/TRBV3-2	TRBD2	NA	TRBJ2-3	CASSHPLGRETSDTQYF	TGTGCCAGCAGCCACCCACTCGGGCGGGAGACATCAGATACGCAGTATTTT
TRBV7-9	NA	NA	TRBJ1-5	CASSPSGATGQPQHF	TGTGCCAGCAGCCCCTCGGGAGCCACGGGTCAGCCCCAGCATTTT
TRBV6-5	TRBD1	NA	TRBJ1-2	CASRWPGGGDYGYTF	TGTGCCAGCAGGTGGCCAGGGGGCGGGGACTATGGCTACACCTTC
TRBV19	NA	NA	TRBJ1-5	CASSMDSSYSNQPQHF	TGTGCCAGTAGTATGGACTCCTCTTATAGCAATCAGCCCCAGCATTTT
TRBV30	NA	NA	TRBJ1-2	CAWSLTQNYGYTF	TGTGCCTGGAGCCTTACACAAAACTATGGCTACACCTTC
TRBV27	NA	once	TRBJ1-2	CASSQNNYGYTF	TGTGCCAGCAGTCAGAATAACTATGGCTACACCTTC
TRBV19	NA	NA	TRBJ1-2	CAGYGEDGGYTF	TGTGCCGGCTACGGGGAAGACGGTGGCTACACCTTC
TRBV7-2	NA	NA	TRBJ1-1	CASSPVPRGITEAFF	TGTGCCAGCAGTCCAGTCCCCCGGGGAATCACTGAAGCTTTCTTT
TRBV6-2/TRBV6-3	NA	NA	TRBJ2-1	CASSYSGPYEQFF	TGTGCCAGCAGTTACTCGGGCCCGTATGAGCAGTTCTTC
TRBV5-1	TRBD2	NA	TRBJ2-3	CASSLAIAGAADTQYF	TGCGCCAGCAGCTTGGCCATAGCGGGAGCTGCAGATACGCAGTATTTT
TRBV28	TRBD2	NA	TRBJ2-1	CASNNPLSGGPYSYNEQFF	TGTGCCAGCAACAATCCCCTTAGCGGGGGGCCATATTCCTACAATGAGCAGTTCTTC
TRBV18	TRBD2	NA	TRBJ2-1	CASSPGLAETGEQFF	TGTGCCAGCTCCCCGGGACTAGCGGAGACGGGTGAGCAGTTCTTC
TRBV30	NA	NA	TRBJ2-7	CAGGGSTYEQYF	TGTGCCGGTGGGGGCAGTACCTACGAGCAGTACTTC
TRBV14	NA	NA	TRBJ1-4	CASSQGIGQGEKLFF	TGTGCCAGCAGCCAAGGGATTGGGCAAGGTGAAAAACTGTTTTTT
TRBV10-3	TRBD1	once	TRBJ1-1	CAITMTGYTEAFF	TGTGCCATCACCATGACAGGGTACACTGAAGCTTTCTTT
TRBV4-3	TRBD2	once	TRBJ2-1	CASSRLAGGSGYEQFF	TGCGCCAGCAGCCGACTAGCGGGAGGGAGTGGGTATGAGCAGTTCTTC
TRBV28	TRBD1	NA	TRBJ1-5	CASSLIRDSQPQHF	TGTGCCAGCAGTTTAATTCGGGACAGTCAGCCCCAGCATTTT
TRBV6-5	TRBD2	NA	TRBJ2-1	CASYSASGAYNEQFF	TGTGCCAGCTACTCCGCTAGCGGGGCCTACAATGAGCAGTTCTTC
TRBV7-9	TRBD1	NA	TRBJ1-2	CASSRRDRATRYTF	TGTGCCAGCAGCCGTCGGGACAGGGCAACTCGCTACACCTTC
TRBV4-1	TRBD1	NA	TRBJ1-5	CASSQGDRDQPQHF	TGCGCCAGCAGCCAAGGCGACAGGGACCAGCCCCAGCATTTT
TRBV7-9	NA	NA	TRBJ1-2	CASSPPGSNYGYTF	TGTGCCAGCAGCCCCCCCGGTTCTAACTATGGCTACACCTTC
TRBV18	TRBD1	NA	TRBJ2-1	CASSPQGTGTNEQFF	TGTGCCAGCTCACCCCAAGGGACAGGGACGAATGAGCAGTTCTTC
TRBV16	NA	NA	TRBJ1-4	CASSQFRDTAEKLFF	TGTGCCAGCAGCCAATTTAGGGACACCGCTGAAAAACTGTTTTTT
TRBV6-6	TRBD1	NA	TRBJ1-1	CASSGGQGNTEAFF	TGTGCCAGCAGTGGGGGACAGGGGAACACTGAAGCTTTCTTT
TRBV28	TRBD1	few	TRBJ2-2	CASSTFGQGDAGELFF	TGTGCCAGCAGTACATTTGGACAGGGGGATGCCGGGGAGCTGTTTTTT
TRBV18	TRBD1	NA	TRBJ1-4	CASSPPGQSNEKLFF	TGTGCCAGCTCACCACCGGGACAGAGTAATGAAAAACTGTTTTTT
TRBV28	TRBD1	once	TRBJ2-2	CASSPTTGAGGELFF	TGTGCCAGCAGTCCTACGACAGGGGCGGGCGGGGAGCTGTTTTTT
TRBV6-4	TRBD1	NA	TRBJ1-4	CASSPGQAANEKLFF	TGTGCCAGCAGTCCCGGACAGGCGGCTAATGAAAAACTGTTTTTT
TRBV6-5	TRBD1	NA	TRBJ2-5	CASSYATGQGGETQYF	TGTGCCAGCAGTTACGCTACCGGACAGGGTGGAGAGACCCAGTACTTC
TRBV5-1	NA	few	TRBJ1-1	CASSLGSLGDEAFF	TGCGCCAGCAGCTTGGGCAGTCTCGGGGATGAAGCTTTCTTT
TRBV7-8	NA	few	TRBJ2-5	CASSLVADLSETQYF	TGTGCCAGCAGCTTAGTAGCGGACCTATCAGAGACCCAGTACTTC
TRBV30	TRBD1	NA	TRBJ1-1	CAWSVQGEAEAFF	TGTGCCTGGAGTGTGCAGGGGGAGGCTGAAGCTTTCTTT
TRBV5-1	NA	NA	TRBJ1-3	CASSSTRTGNTIYF	TGCGCCAGCAGCTCTACTAGGACTGGAAACACCATATATTTT
TRBV2	NA	NA	TRBJ1-4	CASSPQENEKLFF	TGTGCCAGCAGCCCACAGGAGAATGAAAAACTGTTTTTT
TRBV19	NA	NA	TRBJ2-1	CASSSGVSYNEQFF	TGTGCCAGTAGTAGCGGGGTCTCCTACAATGAGCAGTTCTTC
TRBV7-2	NA	NA	TRBJ1-6	CASSLTPGLYNSPLHF	TGTGCCAGCAGCCTTACTCCGGGACTCTATAATTCACCCCTCCACTTT
TRBV6-1	NA	NA	TRBJ1-1	CASSERVSTEAFF	TGTGCCAGCAGTGAACGGGTTTCCACTGAAGCTTTCTTT
TRBV20-1	TRBD2	NA	TRBJ2-2	CSASRYSAGGYTGELFF	TGCAGTGCTAGTCGGTATTCAGCGGGAGGGTATACCGGGGAGCTGTTTTTT